This TCR beta chain comes out of a study of Ad26.COV2.S vaccination and SARS-CoV-2 variants. General study points: There was a possibility that the TCR breadth and depth analyses underestimated total T cell responses. It was vaccine recipients, not placebo recipients, who had the higher spike-specific TCR breadth.

About this clone: The antigen remains undetermined.

Sequencing used immunoSEQ multiplex PCR; TCRdb keeps in-frame clones, though not all of them. The sample has 180,000 or so clones; around 90% are singletons. Trimming removed 1 base from V and 8 bases from J, with 15 bases in between. The CDR3 spans 16 residues. Germline values: CDR1 LGHDT, CDR2 YNNKEL (reference sequence). The chain is built from TRBV3-1 (or the pseudogene TRBV3-2) and TRBJ1-6; the D is unclear. This clonotype was obtained from a human donor who had recovered from COVID-19. The sequencing here drew on peripheral blood, taken after recovery from COVID-19. CDR3 residues: CASSQAPLGIHSPLHF. The CDR3 DNA follows: TGTGCCAGCAGCCAAGCGCCATTGGGAATCCATTCACCCCTCCACTTT.